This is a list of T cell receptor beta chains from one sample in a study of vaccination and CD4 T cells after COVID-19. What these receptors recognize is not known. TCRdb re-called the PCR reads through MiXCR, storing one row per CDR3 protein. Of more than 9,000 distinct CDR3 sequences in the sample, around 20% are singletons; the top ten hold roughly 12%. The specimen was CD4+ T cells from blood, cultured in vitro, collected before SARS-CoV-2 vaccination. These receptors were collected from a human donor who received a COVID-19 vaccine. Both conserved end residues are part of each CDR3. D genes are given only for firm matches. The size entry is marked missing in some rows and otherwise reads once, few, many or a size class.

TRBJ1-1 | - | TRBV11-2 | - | CASSQVNTEAFF | TGTGCCAGCAGCCAGGTGAACACTGAAGCTTTCTTT
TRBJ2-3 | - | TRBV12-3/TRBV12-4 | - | CASRWGTDTQYF | TGTGCCAGCAGGTGGGGCACAGATACGCAGTATTTT
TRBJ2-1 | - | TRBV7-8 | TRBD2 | CASSNRRLAGGPFDNEQFF | TGTGCCAGCAGCAACCGTCGACTAGCGGGGGGGCCTTTCGACAATGAGCAGTTCTTC
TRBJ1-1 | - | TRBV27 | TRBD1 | CASSFSQGGTEAFF | TGTGCCAGCAGTTTTTCCCAGGGGGGTACTGAAGCTTTCTTT
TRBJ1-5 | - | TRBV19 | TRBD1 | CASSIAGTGVIVGNQPQHF | TGTGCCAGTAGTATAGCCGGGACAGGGGTTATAGTTGGCAATCAGCCCCAGCATTTT
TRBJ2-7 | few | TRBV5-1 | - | CASSLGPRPEAEQYF | TGCGCCAGCAGCTTGGGGCCGCGCCCCGAGGCCGAGCAGTACTTC
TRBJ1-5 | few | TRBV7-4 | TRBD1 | CASSLRLGQSNQPQHF | TGTGCCAGCAGCTTACGACTGGGACAGAGCAATCAGCCCCAGCATTTT
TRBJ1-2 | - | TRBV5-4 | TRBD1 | CASSPGQGSANYGYTF | TGTGCCAGCAGCCCGGGACAGGGATCAGCTAACTATGGCTACACCTTC
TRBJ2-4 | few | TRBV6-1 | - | CASWRLSSDIQYF | TGTGCCAGCTGGCGACTCTCGTCGGACATTCAGTACTTC
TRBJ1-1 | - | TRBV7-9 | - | CASSLDADEAFF | TGTGCCAGCAGCTTAGATGCCGATGAAGCTTTCTTT
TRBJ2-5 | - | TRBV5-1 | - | CASSLGAGQETQYF | TGCGCCAGCAGCTTGGGCGCAGGGCAAGAGACCCAGTACTTC
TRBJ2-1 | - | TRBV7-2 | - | CASKNRGARNEQFF | TGTGCCAGCAAAAACCGGGGGGCCAGGAATGAGCAGTTCTTC
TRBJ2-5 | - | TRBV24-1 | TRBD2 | CATSDLGLAGRGTQYF | TGTGCCACCAGTGATTTGGGACTAGCGGGGAGGGGGACCCAGTACTTC
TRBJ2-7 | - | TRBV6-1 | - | CASSEALGGGWTYEQYF | TGTGCCAGCAGTGAAGCTCTTGGTGGGGGCTGGACCTACGAGCAGTACTTC
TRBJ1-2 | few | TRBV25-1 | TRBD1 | CASSDSGQGSGGYTF | TGTGCCAGCAGTGACTCTGGACAGGGGTCGGGCGGCTACACCTTC
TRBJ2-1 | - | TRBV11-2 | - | CASSRQYNEQFF | TGTGCCAGCAGCCGACAGTACAATGAGCAGTTCTTC
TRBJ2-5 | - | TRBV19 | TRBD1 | CASRDREVGGETQYF | TGTGCCAGCCGGGACAGGGAGGTAGGAGGGGAGACCCAGTACTTC
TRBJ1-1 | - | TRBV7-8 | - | CASSLAYGRGGTEAFF | TGTGCCAGCAGCTTAGCGTACGGCCGGGGGGGCACTGAAGCTTTCTTT
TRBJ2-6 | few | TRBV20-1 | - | CSADSRSGANVLTF | TGCAGTGCTGACAGCCGTTCTGGGGCCAACGTCCTGACTTTC
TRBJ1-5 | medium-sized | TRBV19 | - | CASSTGVEQPQHF | TGTGCCAGTAGTACAGGGGTAGAGCAGCCCCAGCATTTT
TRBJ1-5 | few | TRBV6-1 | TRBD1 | CASMGTGGHQPQHF | TGTGCCAGCATGGGGACAGGGGGCCATCAGCCCCAGCATTTT
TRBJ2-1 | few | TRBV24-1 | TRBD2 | CATSDFLAGASGEQFF | TGTGCCACCAGTGATTTCCTAGCGGGGGCTTCCGGTGAGCAGTTCTTC
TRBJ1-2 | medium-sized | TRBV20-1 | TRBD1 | CSAYQTGLGSGYTF | TGCAGTGCTTACCAGACAGGGCTGGGGTCTGGCTACACCTTC
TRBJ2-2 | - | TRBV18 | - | CASSPGTTGELFF | TGTGCCAGCTCACCCGGGACTACCGGGGAGCTGTTTTTT
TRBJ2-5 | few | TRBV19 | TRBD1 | CASSSTGVGQETQYF | TGTGCCAGTAGTTCGACAGGGGTCGGTCAAGAGACCCAGTACTTC
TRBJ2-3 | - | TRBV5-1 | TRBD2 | CASSPRRGGEADTQYF | TGCGCCAGCAGCCCGAGACGCGGGGGGGAGGCAGATACGCAGTATTTT
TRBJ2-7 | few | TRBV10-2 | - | CASSDDTTYEQYF | TGCGCCAGCAGTGATGACACCACCTACGAGCAGTACTTC
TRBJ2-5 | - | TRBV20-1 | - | CSARGGETQYF | TGCAGTGCTAGAGGAGGCGAGACCCAGTACTTC
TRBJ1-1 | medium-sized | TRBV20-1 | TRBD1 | CSAIGTGVNTEAFF | TGCAGTGCTATCGGGACAGGGGTGAACACTGAAGCTTTCTTT
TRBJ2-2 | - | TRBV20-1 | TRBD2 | CSARVPSGVGTGELFF | TGCAGTGCTAGAGTACCTAGCGGGGTGGGCACCGGGGAGCTGTTTTTT
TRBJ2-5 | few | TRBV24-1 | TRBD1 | CATSDNADRVVETQYF | TGTGCCACCAGTGATAACGCAGACAGGGTGGTTGAGACCCAGTACTTC
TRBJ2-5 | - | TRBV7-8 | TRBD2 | CASSLAPLAGGQETQYF | TGTGCCAGCAGCTTAGCCCCACTAGCGGGGGGGCAAGAGACCCAGTACTTC
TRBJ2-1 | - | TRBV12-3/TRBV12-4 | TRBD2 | CASTSAGMSSYNEQFF | TGTGCCAGCACTTCAGCGGGAATGAGCTCCTACAATGAGCAGTTCTTC
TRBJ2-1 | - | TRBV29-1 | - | CSVEPPWGHNEQFF | TGCAGCGTTGAACCTCCCTGGGGCCACAATGAGCAGTTCTTC
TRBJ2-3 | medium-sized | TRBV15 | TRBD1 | CATSRDRGSDTQYF | TGTGCCACCTCCCGGGACAGGGGTTCAGATACGCAGTATTTT
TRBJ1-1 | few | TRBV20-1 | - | CSVEVWARGNTEAFF | TGCAGTGTCGAGGTGTGGGCCAGGGGGAACACTGAAGCTTTCTTT
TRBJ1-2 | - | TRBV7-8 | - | CASSLEGRMAYGYTF | TGTGCCAGCAGCTTAGAGGGTCGAATGGCCTATGGCTACACCTTC
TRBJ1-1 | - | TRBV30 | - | CAWSVVGPRVPEAFF | TGTGCCTGGAGTGTAGTGGGGCCACGAGTCCCTGAAGCTTTCTTT
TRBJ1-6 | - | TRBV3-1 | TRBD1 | CASSNRGPNSPLHF | TGTGCCAGCAGTAACAGGGGGCCTAATTCACCCCTCCACTTT
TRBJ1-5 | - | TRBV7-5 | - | CISVSEAYWDGAQLSNQPQHF | -
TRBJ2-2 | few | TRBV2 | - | CASSDKGTGELFF | TGTGCCAGCAGTGATAAGGGGACCGGGGAGCTGTTTTTT
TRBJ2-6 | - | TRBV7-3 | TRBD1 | CASSYRDRGSFSGANVLTF | TGTGCCAGCAGCTATCGGGACAGGGGCTCTTTCTCTGGGGCCAACGTCCTGACTTTC
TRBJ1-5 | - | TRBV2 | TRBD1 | CASRPRTGGLNLYF | TGTGCCAGCAGGCCGAGGACAGGGGGACTCAATCTGTATTTT